This TCR beta chain was identified in a study of T cell responses to AZD1222 COVID-19 vaccine. Study-level points and caveats: Among the donors, most were white British and more were female, and clonal diversity was possibly underestimated.

As regards this clone: The target antigen is unknown.

The V gene lost 5 bases and the J gene lost 6 bases, with 5 bases spanning the gap. CDR3 length: 12 residues. Germline V gene sequence: CDR1 MDHEN, CDR2 SYDVKM. Sequencing used immunoSEQ multiplex PCR; TCRdb keeps in-frame clones, though not all of them. Of approximately 100,000 clones listed, 92% are singletons. The rearrangement uses TRBV28 and TRBJ1-6; D unclear. This specimen consisted of peripheral blood, obtained on day 0 of AZD1222 vaccination. This receptor was obtained from an adult in good health. The CDR3 region is CASSPPNSPLHF. The CDR3 DNA reads as TGTGCCAGCAGTCCGCCTAATTCACCCCTCCACTTT.